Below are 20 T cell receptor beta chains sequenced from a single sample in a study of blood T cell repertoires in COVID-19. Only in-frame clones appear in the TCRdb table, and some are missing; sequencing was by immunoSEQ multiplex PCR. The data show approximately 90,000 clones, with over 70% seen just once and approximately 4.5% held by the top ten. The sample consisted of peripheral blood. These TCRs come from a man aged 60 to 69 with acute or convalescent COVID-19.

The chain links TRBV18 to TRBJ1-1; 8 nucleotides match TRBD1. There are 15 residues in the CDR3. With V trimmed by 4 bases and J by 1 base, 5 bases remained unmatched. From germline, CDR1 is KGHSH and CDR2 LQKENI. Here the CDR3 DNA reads TGTGCCAGCTCACTTGAACAGGGGGGGAACACTGAAGCTTTCTTT. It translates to CASSLEQGGNTEAFF.

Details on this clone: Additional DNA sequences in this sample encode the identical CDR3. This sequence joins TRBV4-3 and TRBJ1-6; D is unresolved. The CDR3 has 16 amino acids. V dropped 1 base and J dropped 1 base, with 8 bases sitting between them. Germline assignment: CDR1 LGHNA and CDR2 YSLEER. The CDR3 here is CASSQVRGSYNSPLHF. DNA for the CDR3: TGCGCCAGCAGCCAAGTCAGAGGGTCCTATAATTCACCCCTCCACTTT.

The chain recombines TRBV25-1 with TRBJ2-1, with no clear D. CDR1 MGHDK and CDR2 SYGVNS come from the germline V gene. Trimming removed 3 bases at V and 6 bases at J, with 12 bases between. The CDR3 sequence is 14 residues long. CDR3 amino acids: CASSDPTTSNEQFF. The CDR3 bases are TGTGCCAGCAGTGATCCGACAACTTCCAATGAGCAGTTCTTC.

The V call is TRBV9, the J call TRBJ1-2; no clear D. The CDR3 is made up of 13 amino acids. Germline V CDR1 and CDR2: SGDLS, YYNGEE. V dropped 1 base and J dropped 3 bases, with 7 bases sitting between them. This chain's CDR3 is CASSVSGDYGYTF. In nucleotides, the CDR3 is TGTGCCAGCAGCGTATCTGGAGACTATGGCTACACCTTC.

CDR3 residues: CASSQEPDRGFYEQYF. CDR3 DNA: TGCGCCAGCAGCCAAGAACCGGACAGGGGATTCTACGAGCAGTACTTC. The gene calls are TRBV4-3 and TRBJ2-7; 9 bases are shared with TRBD1. Germline lookup yields CDR1 LGHNA and CDR2 YSLEER. With V trimmed by 0 bases and J by 3 bases, 6 bases remained unmatched. The CDR3 spans 16 residues.

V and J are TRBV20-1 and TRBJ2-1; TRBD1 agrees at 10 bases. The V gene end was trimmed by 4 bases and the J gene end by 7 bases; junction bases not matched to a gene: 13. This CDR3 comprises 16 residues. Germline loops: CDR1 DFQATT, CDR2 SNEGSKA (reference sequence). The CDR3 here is CSAIDADRGIRNEQFF. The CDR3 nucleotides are TGCAGTGCTATTGACGCGGACAGGGGGATAAGGAATGAGCAGTTCTTC.

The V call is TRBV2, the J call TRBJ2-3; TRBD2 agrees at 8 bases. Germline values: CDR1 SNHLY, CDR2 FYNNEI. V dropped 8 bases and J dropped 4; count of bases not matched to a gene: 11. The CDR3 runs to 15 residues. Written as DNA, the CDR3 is TGTGCCAGCGGAGAGAGCGGGGGATTCCCAGATACGCAGTATTTT. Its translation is CASGESGGFPDTQYF.

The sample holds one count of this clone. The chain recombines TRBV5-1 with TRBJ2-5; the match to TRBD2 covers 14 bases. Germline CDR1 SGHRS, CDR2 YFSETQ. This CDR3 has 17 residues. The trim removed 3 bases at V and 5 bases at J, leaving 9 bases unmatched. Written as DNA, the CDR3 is TGCGCCAGCAGCTGGGGACTAGCGGGAGTGTTGCGGGAGACCCAGTACTTC. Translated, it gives CASSWGLAGVLRETQYF.

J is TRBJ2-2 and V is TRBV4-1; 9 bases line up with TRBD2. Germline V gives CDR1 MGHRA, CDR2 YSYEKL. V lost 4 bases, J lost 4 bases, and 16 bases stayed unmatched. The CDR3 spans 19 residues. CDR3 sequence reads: CASSPIGLAMKVITGELFF. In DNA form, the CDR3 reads TGCGCCAGCAGCCCCATTGGACTAGCGATGAAAGTTATCACCGGGGAGCTGTTTTTT.

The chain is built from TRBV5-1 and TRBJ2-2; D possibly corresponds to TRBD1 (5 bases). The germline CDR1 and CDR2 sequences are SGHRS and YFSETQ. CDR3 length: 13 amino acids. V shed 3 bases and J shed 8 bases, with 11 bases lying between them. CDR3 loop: CASSSAQGGELFF. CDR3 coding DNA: TGCGCCAGCAGCTCGGCCCAGGGAGGGGAGCTGTTTTTT.

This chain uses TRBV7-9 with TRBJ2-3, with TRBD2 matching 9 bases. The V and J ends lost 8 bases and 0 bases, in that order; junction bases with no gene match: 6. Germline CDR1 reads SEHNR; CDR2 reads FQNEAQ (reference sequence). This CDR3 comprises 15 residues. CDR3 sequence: CASLGLARSTDTQYF. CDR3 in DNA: TGTGCCAGCTTAGGACTAGCGCGGAGCACAGATACGCAGTATTTT. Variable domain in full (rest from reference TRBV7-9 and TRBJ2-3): DTGVSQNPRHKITKRGQNVTFRCDPISEHNRLYWYRQTLGQGPEFLTYFQNEAQLEKSRLLSDRFSAERPKGSFSTLEIQRTEQGDSAMYLCASLGLARSTDTQYFGPGTRLTVL.

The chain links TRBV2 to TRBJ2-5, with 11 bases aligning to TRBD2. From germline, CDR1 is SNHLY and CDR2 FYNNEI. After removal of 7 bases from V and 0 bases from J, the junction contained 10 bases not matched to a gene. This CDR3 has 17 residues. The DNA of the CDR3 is TGTGCCAGCAAATTAGCGGGAGGGCCCATTTACCAAGAGACCCAGTACTTC. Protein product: CASKLAGGPIYQETQYF. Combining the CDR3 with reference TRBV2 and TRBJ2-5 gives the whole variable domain EPEVTQTPSHQVTQMGQEVILRCVPISNHLYFYWYRQILGQKVEFLVSFYNNEISEKSEIFDDQFSVERPDGSNFTLKIRSTKLEDSAMYFCASKLAGGPIYQETQYFGPGTRLLVL.

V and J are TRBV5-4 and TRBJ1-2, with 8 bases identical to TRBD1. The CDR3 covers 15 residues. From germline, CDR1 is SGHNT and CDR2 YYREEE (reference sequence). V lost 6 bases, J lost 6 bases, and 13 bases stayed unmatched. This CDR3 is CASKQRRGRLDGYTF. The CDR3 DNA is TGTGCCAGCAAGCAACGCAGGGGGCGGTTGGATGGCTACACCTTC.

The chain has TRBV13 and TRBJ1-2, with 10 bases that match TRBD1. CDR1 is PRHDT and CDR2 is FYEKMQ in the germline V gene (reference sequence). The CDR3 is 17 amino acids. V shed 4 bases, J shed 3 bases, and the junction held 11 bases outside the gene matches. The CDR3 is CASSYLAGTGVYYGYTF. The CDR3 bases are TGTGCCAGCAGCTACTTGGCTGGGACAGGGGTTTACTATGGCTACACCTTC.

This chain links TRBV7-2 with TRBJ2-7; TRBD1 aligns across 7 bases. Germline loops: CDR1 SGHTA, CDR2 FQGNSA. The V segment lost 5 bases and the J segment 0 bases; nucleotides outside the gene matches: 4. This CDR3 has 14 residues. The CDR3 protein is CASSGRDSSYEQYF. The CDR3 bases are TGTGCCAGCAGCGGCCGGGACAGCTCCTACGAGCAGTACTTC.

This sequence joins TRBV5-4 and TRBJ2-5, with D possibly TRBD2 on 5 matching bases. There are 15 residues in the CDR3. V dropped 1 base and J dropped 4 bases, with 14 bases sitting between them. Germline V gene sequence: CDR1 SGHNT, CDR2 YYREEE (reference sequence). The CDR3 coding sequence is TGTGCCAGCAGCTTGTTTCGGGTCGAGGGAGAGACCCAGTACTTC. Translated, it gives CASSLFRVEGETQYF.

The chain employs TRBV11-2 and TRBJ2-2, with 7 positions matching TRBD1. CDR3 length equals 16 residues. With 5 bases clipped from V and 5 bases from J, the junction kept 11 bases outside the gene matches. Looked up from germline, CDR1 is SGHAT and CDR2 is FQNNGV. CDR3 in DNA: TGTGCCAGCAGCCCACAGGGGTCCGCAGGAACCGGGGAGCTGTTTTTT. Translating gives CASSPQGSAGTGELFF. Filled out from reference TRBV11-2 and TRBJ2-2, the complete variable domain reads EAGVAQSPRYKIIEKRQSVAFWCNPISGHATLYWYQQILGQGPKLLIQFQNNGVVDDSQLPKDRFSAERLKGVDSTLKIQPAKLEDSAVYLCASSPQGSAGTGELFFGEGSRLTVL.

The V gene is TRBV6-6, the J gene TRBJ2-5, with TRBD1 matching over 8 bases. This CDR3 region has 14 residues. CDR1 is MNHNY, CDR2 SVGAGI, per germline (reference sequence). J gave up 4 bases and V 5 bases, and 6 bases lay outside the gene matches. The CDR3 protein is CASSGDRGRETQYF. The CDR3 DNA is TGTGCCAGCAGTGGCGACAGGGGTAGAGAGACCCAGTACTTC.

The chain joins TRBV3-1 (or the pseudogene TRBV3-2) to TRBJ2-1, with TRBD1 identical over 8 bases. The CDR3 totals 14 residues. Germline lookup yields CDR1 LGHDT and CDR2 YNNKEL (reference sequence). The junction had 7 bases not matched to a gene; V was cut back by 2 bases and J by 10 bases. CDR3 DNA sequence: TGTGCCAGCAGCCAATATGACAGGGGAACGGAGCAGTTCTTC. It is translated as CASSQYDRGTEQFF.

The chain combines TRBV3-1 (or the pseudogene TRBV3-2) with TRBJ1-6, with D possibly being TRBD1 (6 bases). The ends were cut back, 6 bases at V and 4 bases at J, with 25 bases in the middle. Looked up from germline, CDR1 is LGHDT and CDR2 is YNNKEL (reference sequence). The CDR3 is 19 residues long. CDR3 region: CASSRSGDPGASYNSPLHF. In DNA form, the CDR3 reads TGTGCCAGCAGTAGATCTGGCGACCCAGGGGCGTCTTATAATTCACCCCTCCACTTT.